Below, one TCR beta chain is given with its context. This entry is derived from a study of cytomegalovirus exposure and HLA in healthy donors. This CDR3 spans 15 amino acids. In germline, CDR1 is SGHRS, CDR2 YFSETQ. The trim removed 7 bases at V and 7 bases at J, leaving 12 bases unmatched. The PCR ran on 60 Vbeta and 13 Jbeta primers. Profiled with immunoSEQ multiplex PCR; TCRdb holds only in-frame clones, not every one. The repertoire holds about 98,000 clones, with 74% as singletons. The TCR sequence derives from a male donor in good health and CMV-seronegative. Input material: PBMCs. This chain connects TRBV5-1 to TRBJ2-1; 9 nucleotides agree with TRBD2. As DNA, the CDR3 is TGCGCCAGCCGCCCCGCCAGCGGGAGGAAAAATGAGCAGTTCTTC. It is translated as CASRPASGRKNEQFF.